The T cell receptor beta chain under discussion was sequenced for a study of graft-versus-host responses after intestinal transplantation (dated by TCRdb to the early 2020s). A note on the overall study: The transplants that recipients received were multivisceral, liver-intestinal, or isolated intestinal. All recipients received anti-thymocyte globulin induction followed by maintenance tacrolimus and steroids for around three years. Graft-versus-host and host-versus-graft alloreactive T cell clones were tracked in the graft, circulation and bone marrow after intestinal transplantation using bulk TCR-beta CDR3 sequencing. To identify alloreactive clones, pre-transplant mixed lymphocyte reaction products were sequenced and compared with unstimulated pre-transplant donor and recipient T cells. Of the roughly 25 intestinal transplant recipients enrolled in the cohort, one of whom was a retransplant, a few patients without pretransplant specimens were excluded. A peak of at least 4% donor T cells among recipient peripheral blood mononuclear cells was the definition used for donor T cell macrochimerism. Rather than going through the commercial service, samples from a few later patients were sequenced in-house on an Illumina MiSeq and processed with MiXCR.

Receptors were amplified or captured by the immunoSEQ multiplex PCR assay. For most patients, genomic DNA was isolated with the Qiagen DNeasy Blood and Tissue Kit and shipped frozen to Adaptive Biotechnologies for TCR sequencing. For most patients, high-throughput TCR-beta CDR3 sequencing of genomic DNA was performed by Adaptive Biotechnologies. Regarding the original processing steps: TCR sequencing data for 18 patients were retrieved from Adaptive's ImmunoSEQ software; a few other patients were processed with MiXCR and VDJtools. To correct CD4 versus CD8 sorting errors, sequences present in both subsets at a frequency ratio below 5:1 were removed. CDR3 nucleotide sequences shared by donor and recipient were removed because the origin of these sequences could not be assigned. Alloreactive clones required at least 2-fold expansion over unstimulated cells and minimum CFSE-low frequency of 0.002% (template counts) or 0.001% (read counts). Clones were considered mappable if detected in sequenced pre-transplant spleen, lymph node, or MLR CFSE-low populations of the donor or recipient. The cumulative frequency of alloreactive clones was calculated as a percentage of all sequences, weighted by copy number. The immuneACCESS repertoire file appears here via TCRdb, limited to in-frame rearrangements. These files lack a portion of the clones; in checked studies, under half of the deficit traces to unresolved V genes, and the cause of the others is not known. The DNA was the basis for D and trimming; V, J and clone size are from that table. For this sample the table gives about 59,000 clones, of which approximately 94% were detected only once. The biggest ten clones account for approximately 0.4% of the sample.

Results and caveats for the whole study, not just this receptor: GvH clones were found in recipient bone marrow, and some of the GvH clones appeared earlier in ileal mucosa or blood, which is consistent with an intestinal mucosal origin. In patients with donor T cell macrochimerism, the allografts had high GvH to HvG T cell clonal ratios. Peak levels of circulating GvH clones were associated with declines in HvG clones early after transplant. Conclusions were limited by the relatively low number and heterogeneity of intestinal transplant patients.

The CDR3, cysteine through phenylalanine, is 15 amino acids long. Left in the record is the CDR3 DNA by itself, 45 bases read in frame from the first base. CDR1 GTSNPN and CDR2 SVGIG were looked up in the germline V gene (reference sequence). V has 0 bases trimmed and J has 4 bases trimmed; junction bases matching no gene number 7. On this clone itself: Which antigen it targets is not known. Nothing much larger sits one base from this clone, and base qualities are not available.

The sample's time point label is to be understood as: cells obtained before transplantation from donor or recipient. CD3+CD4+ and CD3+CD8+ populations were FACS-sorted from unstimulated pre-transplant donor and recipient cells taken from spleen or lymph nodes. The sequence is built from TRBV30 and TRBJ2-7, and 9 junctional nucleotides match TRBD2. Sequencing was performed on unstimulated CD4+ T cells sorted from spleen or lymph node cells, taken before transplant. This receptor was identified in a human donor who was the organ donor for an intestinal transplant. The nucleotide sequence reads TGTGCCTGGAGTGTACCGTGGCGGGGGGGGTACGAGCAGTACTTC. This encodes CAWSVPWRGGYEQYF. Reference TRBV30 and TRBJ2-7 genes cover what lies past the CDR3, so the full variable domain is SQTIHQWPATLVQPVGSPLSLECTVEGTSNPNLYWYRQAAGRGLQLLFYSVGIGQISSEVPQNLSASRPQDRQFILSSKKLLLSDSGFYLCAWSVPWRGGYEQYFGPGTRLTVT.